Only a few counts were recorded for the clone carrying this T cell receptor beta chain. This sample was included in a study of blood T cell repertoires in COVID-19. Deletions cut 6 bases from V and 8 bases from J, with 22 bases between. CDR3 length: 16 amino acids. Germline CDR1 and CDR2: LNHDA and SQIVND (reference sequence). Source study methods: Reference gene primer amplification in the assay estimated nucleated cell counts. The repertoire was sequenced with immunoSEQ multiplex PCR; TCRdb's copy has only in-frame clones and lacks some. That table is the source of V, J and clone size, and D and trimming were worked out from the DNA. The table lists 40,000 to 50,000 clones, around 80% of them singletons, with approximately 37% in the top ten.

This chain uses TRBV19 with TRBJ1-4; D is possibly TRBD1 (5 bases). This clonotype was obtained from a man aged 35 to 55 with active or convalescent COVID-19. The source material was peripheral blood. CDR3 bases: TGTGCCAGTAGCCAAAACCGAGCAGGGTCAGCGGAAAAACTGTTTTTT. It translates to CASSQNRAGSAEKLFF.